This TCR beta chain was profiled in a study of cytomegalovirus exposure and HLA in healthy donors. Whole-study results and caveats: In vitro confirmation showed a few CMV-associated chains to be CMV antigen specific.

The CDR3 consists of 15 residues. The germline CDR1 and CDR2 sequences are MGHRA and YSYEKL. V was clipped by 1 base and J by 4 bases, with 10 bases between them. The method was immunoSEQ multiplex PCR; TCRdb's version includes in-frame clones alone and lacks a portion of them. The sample carries roughly 140,000 clones, 88% recorded once. As for this clone: Its antigen is still unknown.

It was the roughly 110-subject validation cohort, separate from the approximately 700-subject first cohort, to which the donors belonged. Sequencing was performed on PBMCs. The chain uses TRBV4-1 and TRBJ2-2; D possibly corresponds to TRBD2 (6 bases). The TCR was taken from a woman under 30 in good health and CMV-seropositive. The CDR3 here is CASSQVGGSTGELFF. DNA of the CDR3: TGCGCCAGCAGCCAAGTGGGGGGATCCACCGGGGAGCTGTTTTTT.